This TCR beta chain originates from a study of CD8 T cells in ankylosing spondylitis. Overall study results and limits: Apparently characteristic of ankylosing spondylitis blood was a TCR beta motif (roughly eight highly homologous variants).

The CDR3 has 15 amino acids. V shed 4 bases and J 3 bases; nucleotides not matched to a gene: 8. Germline V CDR1 and CDR2: SEHNR, FQNEAQ (reference sequence). Molecular-barcoded quantitative 5'-RACE produced these TCR beta libraries. TCRdb independently ran MiXCR on the 5' RACE reads; one entry per CDR3 protein. The sample shows roughly 30,000 distinct CDR3 sequences, approximately 15% of them seen only once. Points on this clonotype: The antigen remains undetermined.

Source material: blood. This clonotype was obtained from a male donor with ankylosing spondylitis or in good health (not recorded which). J is TRBJ2-7 and V is TRBV7-9; 8 bases line up with TRBD1. The CDR3 is CASSSWGQADYEQYF. CDR3 sequence (DNA): TGTGCCAGCAGCTCGTGGGGACAGGCGGACTACGAGCAGTACTTC.